Each of the 17 T cell receptor beta chains below was sequenced from the same sample in a study of shared clonotypes between healthy human individuals. Using immunoSEQ multiplex PCR, the repertoire was profiled, and TCRdb retains in-frame clones only, with some absent. Counted here are about 110,000 clones, approximately 70% occurring once; the ten biggest clones make up more than 20%. Material: memory CD8+ T cells sorted from blood. As for subset: CD45RO+ cells pooled with CCR7-negative TemRA cells. These receptors came from a woman aged 25 to 39 in good health.

The CDR3 DNA reads as TGTGCCAGCAGTTTGACAGGGGGGCATCAGCCCCAGCATTTT. It translates to CASSLTGGHQPQHF. This chain joins TRBV28 and TRBJ1-5, with 9 bases aligning to TRBD1. The CDR3 is 14 amino acids. With 3 bases clipped from V and 5 bases from J, the junction kept 2 bases outside the gene matches. Germline CDR1 is MDHEN and CDR2 is SYDVKM.

The chain carries TRBV6-1 and TRBJ2-7, with D perhaps TRBD2 (6 bases). The CDR3 is 15 residues long. In germline, CDR1 is MNHNS, CDR2 SASEGT. V was shortened by 0 bases and J by 2 bases, with 11 bases between the two germline ends. For the CDR3, the DNA is TGTGCCAGCAGTGAAGCGCTGGGGGGTACCTACGAGCAGTACTTC. Encoded protein: CASSEALGGTYEQYF.

This clone was found once. V usage is TRBV7-9 and J usage is TRBJ1-4; D is perhaps TRBD1 (5 bases). Germline V gene data show CDR1 as SEHNR and CDR2 as FQNEAQ (reference sequence). CDR3 length: 16 amino acids. V lost 4 bases and J lost 3, with 15 bases in between. CDR3 amino acids: CASSSSKGSPNEKLFF. The CDR3 DNA sequence: TGTGCCAGCAGCTCGTCGAAGGGGTCGCCTAATGAAAAACTGTTTTTT.

J is TRBJ1-5 and V is TRBV28; D is uncertain. The CDR3 totals 19 residues. Germline CDR1 is MDHEN and CDR2 is SYDVKM. V lost 1 base and J lost 9, with 28 bases in between. CDR3 loop: CASSLYSLMPGLIPRPQHF. In nucleotides, the CDR3 is TGTGCCAGCAGTTTATATTCCCTGATGCCCGGTCTCATACCCCGGCCCCAGCATTTT.

This clone has just one count. This sequence joins TRBV25-1 and TRBJ1-4; D gene unclear. Germline CDR1 reads MGHDK; CDR2 reads SYGVNS. The CDR3 is 17 residues long. V lost 2 bases and J 0 bases, leaving 13 bases between the germline ends. The CDR3 is CASSEPGWGATNEKLFF. CDR3 DNA: TGTGCCAGCAGTGAACCGGGGTGGGGTGCAACTAATGAAAAACTGTTTTTT.

The table lists this clone with a few counts. V gene TRBV6-1 combines with J gene TRBJ2-2; D uncertain. Germline assignment: CDR1 MNHNS and CDR2 SASEGT. CDR3 size: 14 residues. Trimming took off 5 bases at V and 0 bases at J, with 7 bases between the two ends. The CDR3, as DNA: TGTGCCAGCAGTTCCCTCTCGAACACCGGGGAGCTGTTTTTT. Its translation is CASSSLSNTGELFF.

The V call is TRBV7-6, the J call TRBJ2-3; tentatively, D is TRBD2 (6 bases). This CDR3 region has 16 residues. Germline V CDR1 and CDR2: SGHVS, FNYEAQ. The ends were cut back, 0 bases at V and 2 bases at J, with 12 bases in the middle. CDR3 in amino acids: CASSLALGGDTDTQYF. CDR3 DNA: TGTGCCAGCAGCTTAGCGCTCGGAGGGGACACAGATACGCAGTATTTT. Combining the CDR3 with reference TRBV7-6 and TRBJ2-3 gives the whole variable domain GAGVSQSPRYKVTKRGQDVALRCDPISGHVSLYWYRQALGQGPEFLTYFNYEAQQDKSGLPNDRFSAERPEGSISTLTIQRTEQRDSAMYRCASSLALGGDTDTQYFGPGTRLTVL.

This clone was seen only a few times. This chain links TRBV5-6 with TRBJ2-3; D unresolved. The germline V gene encodes CDR1 SGHDT and CDR2 YYEEEE. Deletions cut 0 bases from V and 0 bases from J, with 11 bases between. CDR3 length equals 16 residues. The CDR3, as DNA: TGTGCCAGCAGCTTGGACCAGCGCCAAAGCACAGATACGCAGTATTTT. This gives the protein CASSLDQRQSTDTQYF.

The rearrangement links TRBV5-6 to TRBJ2-1; possible D gene TRBD2, 5 bases. The germline gives CDR1 SGHDT, CDR2 YYEEEE. Trimming took 4 bases from V and 6 from J, leaving 20 bases between them. The CDR3 runs to 16 residues. For the CDR3, the DNA is TGTGCCAGCAGCCCGGGGTGGGTGGAGCTTGTCAATGAGCAGTTCTTC. This sequence encodes CASSPGWVELVNEQFF.

This clone was recorded only once. The V and J genes are TRBV29-1 and TRBJ2-1; D is unclear. The CDR3 length is 13 residues. Germline V CDR1 and CDR2: SQVTM, ANQGSEA. Trimming pared 4 bases from V and 0 bases from J, leaving 7 bases between. The CDR3 here is CSVVQSSYNEQFF. The CDR3 bases are TGCAGCGTTGTACAGAGCTCCTACAATGAGCAGTTCTTC.

This chain uses TRBV6-6 with TRBJ1-4; no clear D gene. Trimming left V 4 bases short and J 4 bases short, with 7 bases between. The length of the CDR3 is 13 residues. Germline V lookup: CDR1 MNHNY, CDR2 SVGAGI (reference sequence). CDR3 sequence reads: CASSSRVNEKLFF. DNA for the CDR3: TGTGCCAGCAGTTCTCGGGTTAATGAAAAACTGTTTTTT.

The chain links TRBV28 to TRBJ2-5; D gene uncertain. Gene TRBJ2-7 matches the end of the DNA better, so the J call may be wrong. The CDR3 extends over 12 amino acids. From germline, CDR1 is MDHEN and CDR2 SYDVKM. CDR3 nucleotides: TGTGCCAGCAGCCCAGGTGTATACGAGCAGTACTTC. This codes for CASSPGVYEQYF.

CDR3 DNA sequence: TGTGCCAGCAGCTTAGTTTCAGGGGCAGGGAATCAGCCCCAGCATTTT. Its translation is CASSLVSGAGNQPQHF. The chain uses TRBV7-2 and TRBJ1-5; TRBD1 is a possible D gene (6 bases). V was clipped by 1 base and J by 4 bases, with 14 bases between them. The CDR3 is made up of 16 amino acids. The germline gives CDR1 SGHTA, CDR2 FQGNSA.

This clone was detected many times. This rearrangement joins TRBV25-1 to TRBJ2-7; D may correspond to TRBD1 or TRBD2 (5 bases each). The germline V gene has CDR1 MGHDK and CDR2 SYGVNS. The CDR3 has 13 amino acids. The V end lost 6 bases, the J end lost 2 bases, and 11 bases lay between the germline ends. The CDR3 here is CASSDTGPYEQYF. CDR3 nucleotide sequence: TGTGCCAGCAGCGACACGGGGCCCTACGAGCAGTACTTC.

The J gene is TRBJ2-1, the V gene TRBV6-4; 11 bases align to TRBD2. CDR1 and CDR2 from the germline V gene are MRHNA and SNTAGT. The CDR3 is 15 amino acids. The V segment lost 3 bases and the J segment 2 bases; nucleotides outside the gene matches: 0. DNA for the CDR3: TGTGCCAGCAGTGAGACTAGCGGGACCTACAATGAGCAGTTCTTC. It encodes CASSETSGTYNEQFF.

This chain joins TRBV27 and TRBJ2-7; a weak D match, TRBD1 (5 bases). Germline CDR1 is MNHEY and CDR2 is SMNVEV (reference sequence). This CDR3 comprises 13 residues. The ends were cut back, 6 bases at V and 4 bases at J, with 13 bases in the middle. The CDR3 region is CASRSDSRYEQYF. CDR3 nucleotides: TGTGCCAGCAGATCCGACAGCCGATACGAGCAGTACTTC.

The chain uses TRBV6-5 and TRBJ2-2; tentative D call: TRBD2 (5 bases). The CDR3 spans 15 residues. CDR1 is MNHEY and CDR2 is SVGAGI in the germline V gene. The ends were cut back, 2 bases at V and 7 bases at J, with 14 bases in the middle. The CDR3, as DNA: TGTGCCAGCAGTTACCGAACTAGGGAAATCGGGGAGCTGTTTTTT. Its translation is CASSYRTREIGELFF.